This T cell receptor (beta chain) was observed in a study of blood T cell repertoires in COVID-19. A COVID-19 case was met by exposed participants within 2 weeks before study entry. Profiling relied on immunoSEQ multiplex PCR, and the TCRdb table lists in-frame clones only, not all of them. The repertoire consists of 180,000 or so clones, with 80% occurring once and the leading ten covering 13% to 15%. The sample was PBMCs or T cells enriched from blood (not recorded which). The sequence came from a man between 60 and 70 years old who had been exposed to COVID-19.

Written as DNA, the CDR3 is TGTGCCAGTAGTACCCCGGGTAGAGGTTACAATGAGCAGTTCTTC. Encoded protein: CASSTPGRGYNEQFF. The rearrangement uses TRBV19 and TRBJ2-1; D is unclear. Trimming removed 4 bases from V and 4 bases from J, with 14 bases in between. Germline V gives CDR1 LNHDA, CDR2 SQIVND (reference sequence). CDR3 length equals 15 residues.